This T cell receptor beta chain was retrieved from a study of identifying expanded T cells in peripheral blood. The protocol was immunoSEQ multiplex PCR, while the TCRdb copy is restricted to in-frame clones and leaves out a portion. The sample includes around 100,000 clones, over 75% of them seen just once. Trimming took 6 bases from V and 2 from J; bases not matched to a gene: 15. Germline CDR1 is MGHRA and CDR2 is YSYEKL. The CDR3 loop spans 18 amino acids. Sequences were obtained from blood. The clonotype was recovered from a person aged 18 to 70 in good health. The V call is TRBV4-1, the J call TRBJ1-5; 8 bases are a match to TRBD1. CDR3 bases: TGCGCCAGCAGACCCAACCCCGATCAGGGGGCCGGCAATCAGCCCCAGCATTTT. As protein: CASRPNPDQGAGNQPQHF.